The 21 T cell receptor beta chains in this list originate from one sample, sequenced in a study of OX40 agonist ivuxolimab in advanced cancers. Clones were read by immunoSEQ multiplex PCR, and TCRdb kept only the in-frame ones, dropping some. Among fewer than 85,000 clones listed, around four fifths were seen once. Source: CD4+ or CD8+ T cells sorted from blood, taken in a trial of the OX40 agonist ivuxolimab. The receptors come from an adult with an advanced solid tumor such as melanoma, head and neck, liver or kidney cancer.

V and J are TRBV7-2 and TRBJ1-2, with D perhaps matching TRBD1 (5 bases). The germline V gene has CDR1 SGHTA and CDR2 FQGNSA. V lost 4 bases and J lost 8, with 20 bases in between. The CDR3 covers 15 residues. For the CDR3, the DNA is TGTGCCAGCAGCTCCCCGGGACCCTTCTTGAGGGGCTACACCTTC. Its protein is CASSSPGPFLRGYTF.

The chain joins TRBV5-1 to TRBJ2-7; 9 nucleotides line up with TRBD1. Germline trimming cut 4 bases from V and 6 bases from J; bases unmatched to any gene: 8. The CDR3 totals 14 residues. Per germline, CDR1 SGHRS and CDR2 YFSETQ. Here the CDR3 DNA reads TGCGCCAGCAGCGCCCCCACAGGGGGCCGCGAGCAGTACTTC. Its protein is CASSAPTGGREQYF. The full variable domain, in which reference TRBV5-1 and TRBJ2-7 provide the parts outside the CDR3, is KAGVTQTPRYLIKTRGQQVTLSCSPISGHRSVSWYQQTPGQGLQFLFEYFSETQRNKGNFPGRFSGRQFSNSRSEMNVSTLELGDSALYLCASSAPTGGREQYFGPGTRLTVT.

J is TRBJ2-7 and V is TRBV2; the match to TRBD2 covers 7 bases. V trimming: 3 bases; J trimming: 2 bases; junction bases outside the gene matches: 4. CDR1 SNHLY and CDR2 FYNNEI come from the germline V gene. The CDR3 has 14 amino acids. The CDR3: CASSDWGGAYEQYF. The CDR3, as DNA: TGTGCCAGCAGTGATTGGGGGGGGGCCTACGAGCAGTACTTC.

The rearrangement uses TRBV5-1 and TRBJ1-2; D not resolved. CDR1 SGHRS and CDR2 YFSETQ come from the germline V gene. The CDR3 sequence is 12 residues long. Trimming shortened V by 0 bases and J by 6 bases, and 6 bases separated the two germline ends. The CDR3 nucleotides are TGCGCCAGCAGCTTGGGACTGGATGGCTACACCTTC. Translation gives CASSLGLDGYTF.

This chain connects TRBV11-2 to TRBJ1-3; the D is unclear. CDR3 length: 14 amino acids. Looked up from germline, CDR1 is SGHAT and CDR2 is FQNNGV. V gave up 5 bases and J gave up 4 bases, with 12 bases separating them. The CDR3 loop is CASSEMQGGNTIYF. CDR3 nucleotides: TGTGCCAGCAGCGAGATGCAAGGGGGAAACACCATATATTTT.

This clone was detected only once. This chain joins TRBV7-2 and TRBJ1-2; 8 nucleotides match TRBD1. Germline V gene sequence: CDR1 SGHTA, CDR2 FQGNSA. This CDR3 has 14 residues. Germline trimming cut 3 bases from V and 3 bases from J; bases unmatched to any gene: 3. The CDR3 nucleotides read TGTGCCAGCAGCTTCGGACAGGGCTACTATGGCTACACCTTC. Translation gives CASSFGQGYYGYTF.

This sequence joins TRBV5-4 and TRBJ1-2; no firm D call. CDR3 length equals 15 residues. Germline V gene sequence: CDR1 SGHNT, CDR2 YYREEE (reference sequence). Trimming removed 0 bases at V and 7 bases at J, with 16 bases between. The CDR3 here is CASSLEGRPGSGYTF. The CDR3 nucleotides are TGTGCCAGCAGCTTGGAAGGCAGGCCGGGTTCTGGCTACACCTTC.

The gene calls are TRBV29-1 and TRBJ1-1; 10 nucleotides agree with TRBD1. Trimming removed 7 bases from V and 2 bases from J; junction bases left unmatched: 4. Per the germline V gene, CDR1 is SQVTM and CDR2 is ANQGSEA. The CDR3 is 13 amino acids. Here the CDR3 reads CSGDRGQNTEAFF. The CDR3 DNA reads as TGCAGCGGGGACAGGGGCCAAAACACTGAAGCTTTCTTT.

This clone appeared once. The rearrangement uses TRBV19 and TRBJ2-6; 7 bases agree with TRBD1. V gave up 9 bases and J gave up 1 base; unmatched junction bases: 9. From germline, CDR1 is LNHDA and CDR2 SQIVND (reference sequence). The CDR3 is 16 amino acids. As DNA, the CDR3 is TGTGCCAGCCGGGACAGCCAAAAATCTGGGGCCAACGTCCTGACTTTC. Translating gives CASRDSQKSGANVLTF.

The chain links TRBV2 to TRBJ2-6, with D perhaps matching TRBD2 (5 bases). Trimming stripped 7 bases from V and 0 bases from J, with 13 bases between. Germline lookup yields CDR1 SNHLY and CDR2 FYNNEI. There are 16 residues in the CDR3. CDR3 sequence (DNA): TGTGCCAGCATCGGTGTCGGGGACTCTGGGGCCAACGTCCTGACTTTC. Protein product: CASIGVGDSGANVLTF.

J is TRBJ2-7 and V is TRBV6-1; D may correspond to TRBD1 or TRBD2 (5 bases each). This CDR3 contains 14 residues. Trimming left V 5 bases short and J 2 bases short, with 13 bases between. CDR1 and CDR2 from the germline V gene are MNHNS and SASEGT. CDR3 sequence: CASSWDGRTYEQYF. CDR3 bases: TGTGCCAGCAGTTGGGACGGACGAACCTACGAGCAGTACTTC.

V gene TRBV9 combines with J gene TRBJ1-6; possibly TRBD1 for D (6 bases). Trimming cost V 0 bases and J 6 bases, with 13 bases left between them. The CDR3 contains 16 residues. Germline lookup yields CDR1 SGDLS and CDR2 YYNGEE. The CDR3 protein is CASSVATGGPNSPLHF. The CDR3 nucleotides read TGTGCCAGCAGCGTAGCTACGGGGGGGCCTAATTCACCCCTCCACTTT. Filled out from reference TRBV9 and TRBJ1-6, the complete variable domain reads DSGVTQTPKHLITATGQRVTLRCSPRSGDLSVYWYQQSLDQGLQFLIQYYNGEERAKGNILERFSAQQFPDLHSELNLSSLELGDSALYFCASSVATGGPNSPLHFGNGTRLTVT.

This chain joins TRBV6-1 and TRBJ1-5; D is unresolved. CDR1 is MNHNS, CDR2 SASEGT, per germline. Deletions cut 5 bases from V and 3 bases from J, with 8 bases between. This CDR3 contains 13 residues. The CDR3 is CASSWDINQPQHF. CDR3 nucleotide sequence: TGTGCCAGCAGTTGGGATATCAATCAGCCCCAGCATTTT.

This clone has a single count. The rearrangement links TRBV27 to TRBJ2-2, with D possibly TRBD2 on 5 matching bases. CDR1 and CDR2 from the germline V gene are MNHEY and SMNVEV (reference sequence). V shed 6 bases and J shed 4 bases, with 18 bases lying between them. CDR3 length equals 16 residues. CDR3: CASSWSGNRPTGELFF. DNA of the CDR3: TGTGCCAGCAGCTGGTCGGGGAACAGACCCACCGGGGAGCTGTTTTTT.

CDR3 in DNA: TGTGCCAGCAGTTCCGACTACTACGAGCAGTACTTC. Amino acids: CASSSDYYEQYF. This chain links TRBV6-1 with TRBJ2-7, with D perhaps matching TRBD2 (5 bases). Trimming stripped 5 bases from V and 3 bases from J, with 8 bases between. The CDR3 extends over 12 amino acids. Germline CDR1 and CDR2: MNHNS and SASEGT.

The rearrangement joins TRBV7-7 to TRBJ2-5; maybe TRBD2 (5 bases). This CDR3 comprises 14 residues. V lost 1 base to trimming and J lost 0 bases, with 6 bases between them. Germline CDR1 is SSHAT and CDR2 is FNYEAQ (reference sequence). The CDR3 here is CASSLGRDQETQYF. The CDR3 DNA reads TGTGCCAGCAGCTTAGGGCGGGACCAAGAGACCCAGTACTTC.

V and J are TRBV28 and TRBJ2-7, with TRBD2 matching over 10 bases. The CDR3 contains 13 residues. V lost 10 bases, J lost 1 base, and 4 bases stayed unmatched. From germline, CDR1 is MDHEN and CDR2 SYDVKM. The CDR3 coding sequence is TGTGCCATCGGACTAGCGGCATCCTACGAGCAGTACTTC. Its translation: CAIGLAASYEQYF.

This clone showed up just a few times. The chain is built from TRBV30 and TRBJ1-6, with D possibly matching TRBD1 (6 bases). The ends were cut back, 0 bases at V and 8 bases at J, with 11 bases in the middle. The CDR3 extends over 14 amino acids. The germline gives CDR1 GTSNPN, CDR2 SVGIG (reference sequence). The CDR3 sequence: CAWSVLRGDSPLHF. In DNA, the CDR3 is TGTGCCTGGAGTGTACTCAGGGGTGATTCACCCCTCCACTTT.

The chain joins TRBV30 to TRBJ1-1; 11 bases are a match to TRBD1. V lost 4 bases and J lost 3; bases outside the gene matches: 4. Germline-derived CDR1 and CDR2 are GTSNPN and SVGIG (reference sequence). The CDR3 sequence is 14 residues long. The DNA of the CDR3 is TGTGCCTGGAACCTGGGACAGGGGGACACTGAAGCTTTCTTT. Amino acid sequence: CAWNLGQGDTEAFF. The complete variable domain, with remaining parts taken from reference TRBV30 and TRBJ1-1, reads SQTIHQWPATLVQPVGSPLSLECTVEGTSNPNLYWYRQAAGRGLQLLFYSVGIGQISSEVPQNLSASRPQDRQFILSSKKLLLSDSGFYLCAWNLGQGDTEAFFGQGTRLTVV.

V is TRBV7-8 and J is TRBJ2-1, with 10 bases identical to TRBD2. This CDR3 is 15 amino acids long. Germline CDR1 and CDR2: SGHVS and FQNEAQ. Germline trimming cut 3 bases from V and 6 bases from J; bases unmatched to any gene: 5. For the CDR3, the DNA is TGTGCCAGCAGCTTCCGACTAGCGGGCTCCAATGAGCAGTTCTTC. Translation: CASSFRLAGSNEQFF.

A note on this clone: One end of the junction varies from germline; a read error may be responsible. The V gene is TRBV7-9, the J gene TRBJ2-3, with a possible D match to TRBD1 (6 bases). Looked up from germline, CDR1 is SEHNR and CDR2 is FQNEAQ (reference sequence). The CDR3 contains 18 residues. DNA for the CDR3: TGCGCCAGCAGCCCCAAAGGGGGTATGCAAATACCCACAGATACGCAGTATTTT. Translating gives CASSPKGGMQIPTDTQYF.